This T cell receptor beta chain appears in the sequencing data of a study of technical replicates of blood from a handful of donors. The length of the CDR3 is 18 residues. With 2 bases clipped from V and 2 bases from J, the junction kept 7 bases outside the gene matches. CDR1 and CDR2 from the germline V gene are SGHAT and FQNNGV. This table comes from immunoSEQ multiplex PCR, and its TCRdb copy is limited to in-frame clones, with some not included. The profile shows tens of thousands of clones, roughly 90% of them singletons. This chain joins TRBV11-2 and TRBJ2-3, with 13 bases matching TRBD2. Sequencing input: PBMCs. The receptor was derived from a human donor in good health. Some clones in this sample may be carry-over from other donors' samples. CDR3 coding DNA: TGTGCCAGCAGCTTAACTAGCGGGGGGGCCAGAGACACAGATACGCAGTATTTT. This sequence encodes CASSLTSGGARDTDTQYF.